The TCR beta chain under discussion was sequenced for a study of blood T cells in healthy people across ages. The study, taken as a whole, reports: Considered underestimates were the diversity estimates obtained from one million T cells.

The authors ran a second PCR of about 6 to 11 cycles using a sample-barcoded 5' primer and a J-beta primer mix. Every individual sample yielded 2.5 million or more paired-end reads (each containing CDR3). TCRdb called the 5' RACE reads again in MiXCR, with one record for every CDR3 protein. The sample holds about 830,000 distinct CDR3 sequences; 55% to 65% are singletons and the top ten take roughly 26%. The sample holds a few counts of this clonotype. Its target is not known. Each donor was a healthy Caucasian individual from Russia, aged roughly 6 to 100. The CDR3 totals 17 residues. In germline, CDR1 is SGHNT, CDR2 YYREEE (reference sequence). V shed 4 bases and J shed 2 bases, with 21 bases lying between them.

The source is a man younger than 45 in good health. Sequenced sample: blood. J is TRBJ1-1 and V is TRBV5-4; D perhaps matches TRBD1 (6 bases). For the CDR3, the DNA is TGTGCCAGCAGCGAAGGGTCTCCGCGAGGGGGTAACACTGAAGCTTTCTTT. Its protein is CASSEGSPRGGNTEAFF.